In this sample, the clone carrying this T cell receptor beta chain turned up a few times. This specimen belongs to a study of blood T cell repertoires in COVID-19. Overall study context: The origin of the acute and convalescent COVID-19 samples was the United States, Italy and Spain. PBMCs, B-cell-depleted T cells, or T cells provided the cDNA or gDNA that made up the material.

With 0 bases removed from V and 4 bases from J, the gap between germline ends came to 18 bases. There are 18 residues in the CDR3. The germline gives CDR1 MGHRA, CDR2 YSYEKL. In the study's own analysis: Estimation of nucleated cell counts relied on the amplification of reference gene primers. Profiling relied on immunoSEQ multiplex PCR, and the TCRdb table lists in-frame clones only, not all of them. That table supplies the V and J calls and clone size; D and trimming were determined from the DNA. The sample holds fewer than 35,000 clones; 85% to 90% are singletons and the top ten take under 30%. The source material was peripheral blood. The chain uses TRBV4-1 and TRBJ2-2; D call uncertain. The clonotype comes from a man older than 75 with acute or convalescent COVID-19. CDR3 sequence reads: CASSQDWVAALSTGELFF. The CDR3 nucleotides are TGCGCCAGCAGCCAAGATTGGGTGGCGGCACTCAGCACCGGGGAGCTGTTTTTT.